These T cell receptor beta chains were read from a single sample in a study of OX40 agonist ivuxolimab in advanced cancers. The protocol was immunoSEQ multiplex PCR, while the TCRdb copy is restricted to in-frame clones and leaves out a portion. The sample has tens of thousands of clones; about 91% are singletons. The input for sequencing was CD4+ or CD8+ T cells sorted from blood, taken in a trial of the OX40 agonist ivuxolimab. The receptors stem from an adult with an advanced solid tumor such as melanoma, head and neck, liver or kidney cancer. The CDR3 runs from the conserved cysteine through the conserved F or W. The D gene is left open where the match is weak. Only part of the rows carry a size: once, few, many, or a class if the clone is expanded.

v_gene	j_gene	d_gene	abundance	CDR3nt	CDR3aa
TRBV7-3	TRBJ1-1	TRBD1	-	TGTGCCAGCAGCCGGGAGGGGACAGGGTACACTGAAGCTTTCTTT	CASSREGTGYTEAFF
TRBV6-5	TRBJ1-5	-	-	TGTGCCAGCAGGACGTTAGGGGTGCAGCATTTT	CASRTLGVQHF
TRBV6-5	TRBJ2-7	TRBD1	-	TGTGCCAGCAGTTACTCCACAGGGGGCGAGCAGTACTTC	CASSYSTGGEQYF
TRBV27	TRBJ2-2	TRBD2	-	TGTGCCAGCACGTTCGCGGGAGGAGGCACCGGGGAGCTGTTTTTT	CASTFAGGGTGELFF
TRBV7-2	TRBJ1-3	TRBD1	-	TGTGCCAGCAGGGGACAGGGTGGAAACACCATATATTTT	CASRGQGGNTIYF
TRBV6-6	TRBJ2-7	-	-	TGTGCCAGCAGTTACAGCAGGCTCCCACCGACCGAGCAGTACTTC	CASSYSRLPPTEQYF
TRBV2	TRBJ1-2	-	-	TGTGCCAGCAGTGATAGCCTGAACTATGGCTACACCTTC	CASSDSLNYGYTF
TRBV30	TRBJ1-2	TRBD1	few	TGTGCCTGGAGTGCCCGCGCAGGGGGCGGCTACACCTTC	CAWSARAGGGYTF
TRBV6-1	TRBJ2-7	TRBD1	-	TGTGCCAGCAGTGCCCCCGGGACAGGTTTTATCGAGCAGTACTTC	CASSAPGTGFIEQYF
TRBV5-1	TRBJ2-3	-	-	TGCGCCAGCCTTGGCGTCGGAGATACGCAGTATTTT	CASLGVGDTQYF
TRBV4-1	TRBJ2-5	-	once	TGCGCCAGCAGCCAAGATTGGGCTACAGGAGGGGTCCGGTACTTC	CASSQDWATGGVRYF
TRBV2	TRBJ1-3	-	-	TGTGCCAGCAGTGAAAGTCCGGGTGGAAACACCATATATTTT	CASSESPGGNTIYF
TRBV6-5	TRBJ1-5	TRBD1	-	TGTGCCAGCAGCCTAGGACAGGGTTGGTTTCCCCAGCATTTT	CASSLGQGWFPQHF
TRBV5-4	TRBJ1-5	TRBD1	-	TGTGCCAGCAGCACGGACAGGAGCAATCAGCCCCAGCATTTT	CASSTDRSNQPQHF
TRBV5-1	TRBJ2-7	TRBD2	-	TGCGCCAGCAGCTCGGGGACTAGCGGCTCCTACGAGCAGTACTTC	CASSSGTSGSYEQYF
TRBV7-2	TRBJ1-3	-	-	TGTGCCAGCAGCCCCGCCCTGGTCAGGGCTGGAAACACCATATATTTT	CASSPALVRAGNTIYF
TRBV7-2	TRBJ2-7	-	-	TGTGCCAGCAGCTTAGCCGGGGGATACTACGAGCAGTACTTC	CASSLAGGYYEQYF
TRBV14	TRBJ2-1	-	-	TGTGCCAGCAGCCAAGCCCTGAGCAATGAGCAGTTCTTC	CASSQALSNEQFF
TRBV28	TRBJ2-1	TRBD2	once	TGTGCCAGCACTAGGCGGGGAGGGGCCAATGAGCAGTTCTTC	CASTRRGGANEQFF
TRBV5-1	TRBJ2-3	-	-	TGCGCCAGCAGCCTCGGGACAAACACAGATACGCAGTATTTT	CASSLGTNTDTQYF
TRBV19	TRBJ1-5	TRBD1	few	TGTGCCAGTAAGGCCAGGGGGAATCAGCCCCAGCATTTT	CASKARGNQPQHF